This is a list of T cell receptor beta chains from one sample in a study of T-cell reconstitution after alpha-beta-depleted transplantation in children. Each CDR3 protein gets one entry after TCRdb re-called the PCR reads with MiXCR. The table shows approximately 500,000 distinct CDR3 sequences, with under 12% occurring only once. This material consisted of PBMCs, taken before TCRalphabeta/CD19-depleted stem cell transplant. Receptor source: a child aged 2 to 15 with inherited bone marrow failure, due to receive a stem cell transplant. Each CDR3 is given with its conserved first and last residue. D genes are given only for firm matches. Not all rows give a size; the values are once, few, many and, for expanded clones, a class.

v_gene	d_gene	abundance	j_gene	len	CDR3nt	CDR3aa
TRBV20-1	NA	many	TRBJ1-5	14	TGCAGTGCCACCTCCTGGGGGGAGAATCAGCCCCAGCATTTT	CSATSWGENQPQHF
TRBV5-5	TRBD2	many	TRBJ2-2	17	TGTGCCAGCAGCGAAGGGGGGACTAGCGGGTACACCGGGGAGCTGTTTTTT	CASSEGGTSGYTGELFF
TRBV4-3	NA	many	TRBJ1-3	15	TGCGCCAGCAGCCAAGATGGGCGGTCTGGAAACACCATATATTTT	CASSQDGRSGNTIYF
TRBV6-2/TRBV6-3	NA	NA	TRBJ2-7	13	TGTGCCAGCAGTTACGCCTGGGGCTACGAGCAGTACTTC	CASSYAWGYEQYF
TRBV20-1	NA	few	TRBJ2-1	13	TGCAGTGCTAGAGGCGGAATCTACAATGAGCAGTTCTTC	CSARGGIYNEQFF
TRBV7-9	TRBD2	many	TRBJ2-2	16	TGTGCCAGCAGCTTATTACAACTAGCGGGGGCCGGGGAGCTGTTTTTT	CASSLLQLAGAGELFF
TRBV20-1	NA	NA	TRBJ2-7	15	TGCAGTGGTAGAGACTTTGAGACAGTGCACTACGAGCAGTACTTC	CSGRDFETVHYEQYF
TRBV28	TRBD2	many	TRBJ2-1	15	TGTGCCAGCAGTTTAATAGGGGGACTAGTCAATGAGCAGTTCTTC	CASSLIGGLVNEQFF
TRBV28	TRBD1	many	TRBJ2-7	18	TGTGCCAGCAGTTTATTCATCTCCCCGACAGGGGGTAGATACGAGCAGTACTTC	CASSLFISPTGGRYEQYF
TRBV29-1	TRBD2	many	TRBJ2-1	17	TGCAGCGTTGAATATTATCTCGGACTAGCGGGAGACAATGAGCAGTTCTTC	CSVEYYLGLAGDNEQFF
TRBV5-1	NA	many	TRBJ1-1	13	TGCGCCAGCAGCTTGATTCCCGACGCTGAAGCTTTCTTT	CASSLIPDAEAFF
TRBV28	NA	many	TRBJ1-5	15	TGTGCCAGCAGTTTATTGGGACTCCTCAATCAGCCCCAGCATTTT	CASSLLGLLNQPQHF
TRBV7-9	NA	many	TRBJ1-2	15	TGTGCCAGCAGCTTGGCTAATGTGTTAGGAGGGGGCTACACCTTC	CASSLANVLGGGYTF
TRBV29-1	NA	few	TRBJ2-5	12	TGCAGCGTTGAAGTGGAGTCGGTGACCCAGTACTTC	CSVEVESVTQYF
TRBV4-3	NA	many	TRBJ1-5	15	TGCGCCAGCAGCCAAGATGGGGGGGGACATCAGCCCCAGCATTTT	CASSQDGGGHQPQHF
TRBV5-1	NA	NA	TRBJ1-1	15	TGCGCCAGCAGCTATGACGCCCGGGACGGTGCTGAAGCTTTCTTT	CASSYDARDGAEAFF
TRBV25-1	NA	few	TRBJ2-7	15	TGTGCCAGCAGTGAGACCTCCGGGTATGATTACGAGCAGTACTTC	CASSETSGYDYEQYF
TRBV11-2	TRBD1	many	TRBJ2-3	16	TGTGCCAGCAGCTTAGTGGGGACAGAAAGCACAGATACGCAGTATTTT	CASSLVGTESTDTQYF
TRBV3-1	TRBD2	many	TRBJ2-1	16	TGTGCCAGCAGCCCCCCTAGCGGGTGGGGGAACAATGAGCAGTTCTTC	CASSPPSGWGNNEQFF
TRBV6-5	TRBD2	few	TRBJ2-2	18	TGTGCCAGCAGTTACTCTATAGGACTAGCGGGAGTCGGCGGGGAGCTGTTTTTT	CASSYSIGLAGVGGELFF
TRBV5-1	TRBD2	NA	TRBJ2-7	15	TGCGCCAGCAGCTGGACTAGCGGGAGGGGGTACGAGCAGTACTTC	CASSWTSGRGYEQYF
TRBV30	NA	NA	TRBJ2-5	12	TGTGCCTTTTCGCCCGGCGGGGAGACCCAGTACTTC	CAFSPGGETQYF
TRBV12-3/TRBV12-4	NA	few	TRBJ2-2	13	TGTGCCAGCAGTTGGAAGAACACCGGGGAGCTGTTTTTT	CASSWKNTGELFF
TRBV5-1	NA	many	TRBJ2-7	14	TGCGCCAGCAGCTGGACCACGGGGGCATACGAGCAGTACTTC	CASSWTTGAYEQYF
TRBV27	NA	NA	TRBJ1-1	15	TGTGCCAGCAGTTTTGGGCCAGGGGCGAACACTGAAGCTTTCTTT	CASSFGPGANTEAFF
TRBV10-1	TRBD2	few	TRBJ2-1	17	TGCGCCAGCAGTGAGTGGGGACTAGCGGAGAACTACAATGAGCAGTTCTTC	CASSEWGLAENYNEQFF
TRBV4-3	NA	many	TRBJ1-2	15	TGCGCCAGCAGCCAAGATTCCAGGGGACCGGATGGCTACACCTTC	CASSQDSRGPDGYTF
TRBV4-3	NA	many	TRBJ1-6	16	TGCGCCAGCAGCCAAGATATGGCCAGCTATAATTCACCCCTCCACTTT	CASSQDMASYNSPLHF
TRBV11-1	NA	many	TRBJ2-3	18	TGTGCCAGCAGCTTAGCCCTCCGGGGCGCGATAAGCACAGATACGCAGTATTTT	CASSLALRGAISTDTQYF
TRBV3-1	NA	few	TRBJ2-7	15	TGTGCCAGCTGCCAAGGTGTCCGGGGAACCGACGAGCAGTACTTC	CASCQGVRGTDEQYF
TRBV6-2/TRBV6-3	NA	many	TRBJ2-1	12	TGTGCCAGCAGCTCTCCCGCCCGGCCTAAGTTCTTC	CASSSPARPKFF
TRBV7-2	NA	NA	TRBJ2-3	14	TGTGCCAGCAGCGACCGGGCCCACACAGATACGCAGTATTTT	CASSDRAHTDTQYF
TRBV20-1	TRBD1	many	TRBJ2-7	12	TGCAGTGCACAGGACAGGGCCTACGAGCAGTACTTC	CSAQDRAYEQYF
TRBV30	NA	many	TRBJ1-1	11	TGTGCCTGGGCAGCAGAGGTTTGGGCTTTCTTT	CAWAAEVWAFF
TRBV5-1	NA	NA	TRBJ1-4	15	TGCGCCAGCAGCCCCCGGGGGACGGGCGATGAAAAACTGTTTTTT	CASSPRGTGDEKLFF
TRBV27	NA	many	TRBJ1-2	14	TGTGCCAGCAGTTCGGCCGTGGCTAACTATGGCTACACCTTC	CASSSAVANYGYTF
TRBV7-2	TRBD1	NA	TRBJ1-2	14	TGTGCCAGCAGCTTAATCCAGGGGGCCTATGGCTACACCTTC	CASSLIQGAYGYTF
TRBV28	NA	many	TRBJ2-7	16	TGTGCCAGCAGTAAACGAAGGGGGGCAGGGCCCTACGAGCAGTACTTC	CASSKRRGAGPYEQYF
TRBV29-1	NA	many	TRBJ2-6	14	TGCAGCGTTGGCCGGGAGAGAGGGGCCAACGTCCTGACTTTC	CSVGRERGANVLTF
TRBV5-1	NA	many	TRBJ2-3	19	TGCGCCAGCAGCCCGTTACAGGGTAGTCTACGGTGGGGCACAGATACGCAGTATTTT	CASSPLQGSLRWGTDTQYF
TRBV24-1	TRBD2	NA	TRBJ2-1	21	TGTGCCACCAGTGATCCCCGGACCGGGGGCAGGAGGACTAGCGGAGAGAATGAGCAGTTCTTC	CATSDPRTGGRRTSGENEQFF
TRBV25-1	TRBD2	few	TRBJ2-2	15	TGTGCCAGCAGCCGAATTACTAGCGACACCGGGGAGCTGTTTTTT	CASSRITSDTGELFF